This T cell receptor (beta chain) was recorded in a study of blood T cell repertoires in COVID-19. Study context: Italy, Spain and the United States were the sources of the convalescent and acute COVID-19 samples. In each case, the material was cDNA or gDNA derived from T cells, B-cell-depleted T cells, or PBMCs.

Trimming took 4 bases from V and 5 from J, leaving 15 bases between them. CDR1 is SGHRS and CDR2 is YFSETQ in the germline V gene. The CDR3 has 15 residues. Original methodology: Estimates of nucleated cell counts were drawn from the amplification of reference gene primers. The repertoire was sequenced with immunoSEQ multiplex PCR; TCRdb's copy has only in-frame clones and lacks some. The V and J calls and clone size come from that table; D and trimming were worked out from the DNA. Found here are 53,000 or so clones, approximately 84% of them singletons; the top ten hold about 15%. The sample was peripheral blood. This TCR was sampled from a man aged 70-80 years with active COVID-19. V gene TRBV5-1 combines with J gene TRBJ1-4; D is perhaps TRBD1 (6 bases). CDR3 amino acids: CASSQRQDPNEKLFF. CDR3 DNA sequence: TGCGCCAGCAGCCAGAGACAGGATCCGAATGAAAAACTGTTTTTT. Complete variable domain (other parts from reference TRBV5-1 and TRBJ1-4): KAGVTQTPRYLIKTRGQQVTLSCSPISGHRSVSWYQQTPGQGLQFLFEYFSETQRNKGNFPGRFSGRQFSNSRSEMNVSTLELGDSALYLCASSQRQDPNEKLFFGSGTQLSVL.